This T cell receptor (beta chain) emerged from a study of control samples from healthy donors and cancer patients. This table comes from immunoSEQ multiplex PCR, and its TCRdb copy is limited to in-frame clones, with some not included. Of more than 95,000 clones listed, over 75% are singletons. On this clone: A read error may account for a junction end that differs from germline. The sample carries other DNA sequences with the same CDR3.

The CDR3 consists of 12 residues. Germline values: CDR1 KGHSH, CDR2 LQKENI. Material for sequencing was blood. The sequence was collected from a man aged 40-55 years in good health. The V and J genes are TRBV18 and TRBJ1-1; no reliable D call. CDR3 region: CASSPQLREAFF. DNA of the CDR3: TGTGCCAGCTCCCCACAACTTCGAGAAGCTTTCTTC.